This T cell receptor beta chain was obtained from a study of blood T cell repertoires in COVID-19. Study at large: The origin of the acute and convalescent COVID-19 samples was the United States, Italy and Spain. From T cells, B-cell-depleted T cells, or PBMCs came the material, which was cDNA or gDNA.

In the original workflow: Reference gene primer amplification in the assay estimated nucleated cell counts. The data were produced by immunoSEQ multiplex PCR, yet TCRdb's version contains in-frame clones alone and is incomplete. D and trimming were read from the DNA, whereas the V and J calls and clone size are those reported in that table. The table shows approximately 90,000 clones, with around 82% occurring only once. The CDR3 loop spans 15 amino acids. The germline V and J ends were trimmed by 0 bases and 4 bases, with 11 bases remaining between them. CDR1 SGHTA and CDR2 FQGNSA come from the germline V gene.

The chain is built from TRBV7-2 and TRBJ2-3, with a possible D match to TRBD1 (5 bases). The specimen sequenced was peripheral blood. The clonotype originates from a human donor in a cohort sampled during active COVID-19. CDR3 sequence reads: CASSLAGVVSDTQYF. The CDR3 DNA reads TGTGCCAGCAGCTTAGCAGGGGTGGTTTCAGATACGCAGTATTTT.